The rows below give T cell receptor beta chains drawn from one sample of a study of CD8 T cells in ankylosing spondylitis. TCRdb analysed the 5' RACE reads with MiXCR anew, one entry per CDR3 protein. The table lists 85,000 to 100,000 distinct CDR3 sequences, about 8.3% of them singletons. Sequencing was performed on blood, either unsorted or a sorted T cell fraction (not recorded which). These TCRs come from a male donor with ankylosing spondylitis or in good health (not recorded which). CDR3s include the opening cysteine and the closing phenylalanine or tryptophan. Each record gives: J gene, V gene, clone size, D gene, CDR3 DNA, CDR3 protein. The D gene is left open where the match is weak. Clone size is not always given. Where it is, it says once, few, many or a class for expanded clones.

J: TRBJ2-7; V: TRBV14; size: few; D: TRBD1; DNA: TGTGCCAGCAGCCCCTACCGGACAGGATTGGCCTACGAGCAGTACTTC; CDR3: CASSPYRTGLAYEQYF
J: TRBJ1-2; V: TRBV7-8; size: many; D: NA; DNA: TGTGCCAGCAGCTCGACTCACTATGGCTACACCTTC; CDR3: CASSSTHYGYTF
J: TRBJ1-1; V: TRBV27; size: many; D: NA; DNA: TGTGCCAGTCGTCGGCGGGAGAACACTGAAGCTTTCTTT; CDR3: CASRRRENTEAFF
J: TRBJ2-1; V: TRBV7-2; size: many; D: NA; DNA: TGTGCCAGCAGCTTAGCGGTTCTTCCTTCCTACAATGAGCAGTTCTTC; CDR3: CASSLAVLPSYNEQFF
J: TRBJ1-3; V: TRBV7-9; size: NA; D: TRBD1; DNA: TGTGCCAGCAGCCCGCGGGACAGGGAAAACACCATACATTTT; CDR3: CASSPRDRENTIHF
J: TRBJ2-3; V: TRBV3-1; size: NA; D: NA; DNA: TGTGCCAGCAGCCAACTTCCAGCCACAGATACGCAGTATTTT; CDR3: CASSQLPATDTQYF
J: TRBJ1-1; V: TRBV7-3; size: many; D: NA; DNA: TGTGCCAGCAGCCCGGACGTTTACACTGAAGCTTTCTTT; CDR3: CASSPDVYTEAFF
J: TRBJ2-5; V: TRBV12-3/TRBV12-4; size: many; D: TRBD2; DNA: TGTGCCAGCAGTCTCCGGGGGGGCCGGGAGACCCAGTACTTC; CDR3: CASSLRGGRETQYF
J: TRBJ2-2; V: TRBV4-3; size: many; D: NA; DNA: TGCGCCAGCAGCCAAGTTCTTCCTAGCTCCACCGGGGAGCTGTTTTTT; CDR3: CASSQVLPSSTGELFF
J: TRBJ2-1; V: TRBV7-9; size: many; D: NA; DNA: TGTGCCAGCACCCCTCTCTCTGGTCTAGCCACACAGGGTGAGCAGTTCTTC; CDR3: CASTPLSGLATQGEQFF
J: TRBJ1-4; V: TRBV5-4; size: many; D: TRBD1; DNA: TGTGCCAGCACCGAACAGGGGTTGAGTGAAAAACTGTTTTTT; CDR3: CASTEQGLSEKLFF
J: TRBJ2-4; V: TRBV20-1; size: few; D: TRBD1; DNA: TGCAGTGCTAGACGACAGGGGGGGGACATTCAGTACTTC; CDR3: CSARRQGGDIQYF
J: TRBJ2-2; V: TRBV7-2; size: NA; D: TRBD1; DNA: TGTGCCAGCAGCTTAAGGGCCGGGACAGGGGGCTTCAGGGAGCTGTTTTTT; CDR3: CASSLRAGTGGFRELFF
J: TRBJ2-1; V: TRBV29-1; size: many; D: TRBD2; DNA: TGCAGCGTTGAGGTAGCGGGATTCTACAATGAGCAGTTCTTC; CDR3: CSVEVAGFYNEQFF
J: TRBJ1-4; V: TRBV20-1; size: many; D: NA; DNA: TGCAGTGCTAGAGATGAGGGGCGGGGAGAAAAACTGTTTTTT; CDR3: CSARDEGRGEKLFF
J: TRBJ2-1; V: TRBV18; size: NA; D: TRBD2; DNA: TGTGCCAGCTCAGTATACTCCAGCGGGAGGGTCTACAATGAGCAGTTCTTC; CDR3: CASSVYSSGRVYNEQFF
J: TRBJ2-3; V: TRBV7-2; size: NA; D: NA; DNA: TGTGCCAGCAGCTCCCACTCCACGTATACGCAGTATTTT; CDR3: CASSSHSTYTQYF
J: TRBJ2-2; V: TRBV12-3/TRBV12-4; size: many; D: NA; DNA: TGTGCCAGCAGGAAGGGAATGAACACCGGGGAGCTGTTTTTT; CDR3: CASRKGMNTGELFF
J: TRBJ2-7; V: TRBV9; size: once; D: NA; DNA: TGTGCCGGCAGCGTAGCTGACCGGGTCTCATACTACGCGCAGTACTTC; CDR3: CAGSVADRVSYYAQYF
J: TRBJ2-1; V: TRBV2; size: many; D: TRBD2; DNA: TGTGCCAGCAGTGGAGATAGCGGGCTCAGCTCCTACAATGAGCAGTTCTTC; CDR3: CASSGDSGLSSYNEQFF
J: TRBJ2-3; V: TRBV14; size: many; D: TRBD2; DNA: TGTGCCAGCAAGCGGGGCGTCACAGATACGCAGTATTTT; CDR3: CASKRGVTDTQYF
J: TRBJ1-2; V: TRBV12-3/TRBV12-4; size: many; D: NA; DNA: TGTGCCAGCAGTTTACCACACGCGGGGGGCTACACCTTC; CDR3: CASSLPHAGGYTF
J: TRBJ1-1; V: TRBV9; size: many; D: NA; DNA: TGTGCCAGCAGCCCCTTTCCAGGGAGCACTGAAGCTTTCTTT; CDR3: CASSPFPGSTEAFF
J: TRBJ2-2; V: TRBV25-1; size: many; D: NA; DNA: TGTGCCAGCACCCCAGGGTCCGGGGAGCTGTTTTTT; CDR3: CASTPGSGELFF
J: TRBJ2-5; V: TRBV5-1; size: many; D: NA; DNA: TGCGCCAGCAGCCTTAGGGCTCCCGCGGAGACCCAGTACTTC; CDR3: CASSLRAPAETQYF
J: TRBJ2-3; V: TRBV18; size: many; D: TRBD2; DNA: TGTGCCAGCTCACCACTCCCACTAGCGGGGAACACAGATACGCAGTATTTT; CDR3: CASSPLPLAGNTDTQYF
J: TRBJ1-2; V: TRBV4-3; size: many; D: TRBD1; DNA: TGCGCCAGCAGCCAGGACCCAGCCGGGACAGGGGTCTATGGCTACACCTTC; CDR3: CASSQDPAGTGVYGYTF
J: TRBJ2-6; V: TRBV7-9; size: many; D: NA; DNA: TGTGCCAGCAGCCCTCCTCGGACCTCTGGGGCCAACGTCCTGACTTTC; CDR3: CASSPPRTSGANVLTF
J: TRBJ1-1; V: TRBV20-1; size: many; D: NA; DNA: TGCAGTCTCTGGCAGCCGATGAACACTGAAGCTTTCTTT; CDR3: CSLWQPMNTEAFF
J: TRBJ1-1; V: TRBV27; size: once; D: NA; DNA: TGTGCCAGCAGGCCAAGCAGGGTGAGGGAGATGAACACTGAAGCTTTCTTT; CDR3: CASRPSRVREMNTEAFF
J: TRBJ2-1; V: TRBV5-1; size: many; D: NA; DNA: TGCGCCAGCAGCCCCGGGAGATTAAAGGTAGAGCAGTTCTTC; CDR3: CASSPGRLKVEQFF
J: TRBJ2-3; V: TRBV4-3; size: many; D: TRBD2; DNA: TGCGCCAGCAGCCAAGATTCTAGCGGGAGGCCAGATACGCAGTATTTT; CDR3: CASSQDSSGRPDTQYF
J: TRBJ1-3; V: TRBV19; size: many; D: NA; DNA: TGTGCCAGTGAGGGGAACGGAAACACCATATATTTT; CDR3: CASEGNGNTIYF
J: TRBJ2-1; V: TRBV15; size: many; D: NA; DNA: TGTGCCACCAGCAGAGATCCGATGGGGGTCTCCTACAATGAGCAGTTCTTC; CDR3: CATSRDPMGVSYNEQFF
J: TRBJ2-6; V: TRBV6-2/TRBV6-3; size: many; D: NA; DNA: TGTGCCAGCAGGAGCTCTGGGGCCAACGTCCTGACTTTC; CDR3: CASRSSGANVLTF
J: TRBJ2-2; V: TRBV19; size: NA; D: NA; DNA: TGTGCCAGTAGCAAGCCACTGCGATACCTGGGCACCGGGGAGCTGTTTTTT; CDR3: CASSKPLRYLGTGELFF
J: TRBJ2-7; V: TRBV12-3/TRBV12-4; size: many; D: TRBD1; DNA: TGTGCCAGCAGCCGACAGGGAGCTCTATCTGGCGAGCAGTACTTC; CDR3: CASSRQGALSGEQYF
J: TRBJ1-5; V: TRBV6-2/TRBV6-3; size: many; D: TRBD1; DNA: TGTGCCAGCAGTTACCGACGACAGGGGCCGGGGTCGCCCCAGCATTTT; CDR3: CASSYRRQGPGSPQHF
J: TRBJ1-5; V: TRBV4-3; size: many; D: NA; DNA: TGCGCCAGCAGCCAAGACTGGGGTAATCAGCCCCAGCATTTT; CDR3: CASSQDWGNQPQHF
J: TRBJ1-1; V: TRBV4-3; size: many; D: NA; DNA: TGCGCCAGCAGCCAAGGACGGTCTGAAGCTTTCTTT; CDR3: CASSQGRSEAFF
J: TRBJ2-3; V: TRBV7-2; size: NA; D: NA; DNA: TGTGCCAGCAGCTTAGTAGGCGGGGATACGCAGTATTTT; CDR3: CASSLVGGDTQYF